Presented here are 8 T cell receptor beta chains from one specimen sequenced in a study of T cells in Graves' hyperthyroidism and ophthalmopathy. The source material, RNA transcripts, was used to amplify TCR beta CDR3 regions. TCR CDR3 regions were first amplified by RT-PCR with HTBI primers. TCRdb called the multiplex PCR reads again in MiXCR, with one record for every CDR3 protein. The data contain more than 300,000 distinct CDR3 sequences, about a sixth of them singletons. The sequenced material came from blood. These receptors all come from a woman younger than 45 with Graves' hyperthyroidism that later progressed to Graves' ophthalmopathy.

The chain carries TRBV2 and TRBJ2-1, with D maybe TRBD1 (6 bases). Trimming removed 5 bases from V and 2 bases from J, with 16 bases in between. The germline gives CDR1 SNHLY, CDR2 FYNNEI. There are 16 residues in the CDR3. The CDR3 reads CASSQQGPLTYNEQFF. CDR3 DNA: TGTGCCAGCAGTCAACAGGGCCCCTTAACCTACAATGAGCAGTTCTTC.

This clonotype was seen ten or more times. This rearrangement joins TRBV12-3 or TRBV12-4 to TRBJ2-5; D is unclear. Trimming stripped 5 bases from V and 5 bases from J, with 24 bases between. The CDR3 is made up of 17 amino acids. The CDR3 here is CASSPRKLGQSRETQYF. CDR3 DNA: TGTGCCAGCAGTCCCCGAAAGTTGGGCCAGTCCCGGGAGACCCAGTACTTC.

This clonotype came up many times. The chain employs TRBV20-1 and TRBJ2-5, with TRBD1 matching 9 bases. CDR1 DFQATT and CDR2 SNEGSKA come from the germline V gene (reference sequence). The CDR3 loop spans 16 amino acids. The junction had 11 bases not matched to a gene; V was cut back by 0 bases and J by 6 bases. The CDR3 here is CSARDFAGQGTKTQYF. Here the CDR3 DNA reads TGCAGTGCTAGAGATTTCGCGGGACAGGGAACAAAGACCCAGTACTTC.

J is TRBJ1-1 and V is TRBV5-6; D call uncertain. The CDR3 contains 17 residues. With 0 bases removed from V and 0 bases from J, the gap between germline ends came to 15 bases. Looked up from germline, CDR1 is SGHDT and CDR2 is YYEEEE. As DNA, the CDR3 is TGTGCCAGCAGCTTGGGTGGGGTCGGTCGGGTGAACACTGAAGCTTTCTTT. Translation: CASSLGGVGRVNTEAFF. The complete variable domain, with remaining parts taken from reference TRBV5-6 and TRBJ1-1, reads DAGVTQSPTHLIKTRGQQVTLRCSPKSGHDTVSWYQQALGQGPQFIFQYYEEEERQRGNFPDRFSGHQFPNYSSELNVNALLLGDSALYLCASSLGGVGRVNTEAFFGQGTRLTVV.

CDR3 region: CASSVWTATNEKLFF. The CDR3 region has the DNA TGCGCCAGCAGCGTGTGGACAGCAACTAATGAAAAACTGTTTTTT. The chain carries TRBV5-1 and TRBJ1-4; D might be TRBD1 (6 bases). Trimming cost V 4 bases and J 0 bases, with 10 bases left between them. CDR3 length equals 15 residues. CDR1 and CDR2 from the germline V gene are SGHRS and YFSETQ.

This clonotype was found many times. V is TRBV7-2 and J is TRBJ2-1; 12 nucleotides align to TRBD2. The junction had 5 bases not matched to a gene; V was cut back by 3 bases and J by 8 bases. This CDR3 has 15 residues. Germline values: CDR1 SGHTA, CDR2 FQGNSA. The CDR3 protein is CASSLSSGGAHEQFF. The CDR3 nucleotides read TGTGCCAGCAGCTTGTCTAGCGGGGGGGCCCATGAGCAGTTCTTC. Variable domain in full (rest from reference TRBV7-2 and TRBJ2-1): GAGVSQSPSNKVTEKGKDVELRCDPISGHTALYWYRQSLGQGLEFLIYFQGNSAPDKSGLPSDRFSAERTGGSVSTLTIQRTQQEDSAVYLCASSLSSGGAHEQFFGPGTRLTVL.

This clonotype appeared many times. This CDR3 reads CASSLSLQRTYEQYF. The CDR3 coding sequence is TGTGCCAGCAGTTTAAGTCTTCAGCGAACCTACGAGCAGTACTTC. The chain links TRBV12-3 or TRBV12-4 to TRBJ2-7; D not resolved. Trimming cost V 2 bases and J 2 bases, with 13 bases left between them. The CDR3 loop spans 15 amino acids.

In this sample, this clonotype turned up many times. The rearrangement links TRBV6-1 to TRBJ2-5, with 9 bases aligning to TRBD2. This CDR3 has 15 residues. After removal of 4 bases from V and 2 bases from J, the junction contained 5 bases not matched to a gene. Germline V gene lookup returns CDR1 MNHNS and CDR2 SASEGT. The DNA of the CDR3 is TGTGCCAGCAGTGGGATAGCGGGGGTTCAAGAGACCCAGTACTTC. This gives the protein CASSGIAGVQETQYF.